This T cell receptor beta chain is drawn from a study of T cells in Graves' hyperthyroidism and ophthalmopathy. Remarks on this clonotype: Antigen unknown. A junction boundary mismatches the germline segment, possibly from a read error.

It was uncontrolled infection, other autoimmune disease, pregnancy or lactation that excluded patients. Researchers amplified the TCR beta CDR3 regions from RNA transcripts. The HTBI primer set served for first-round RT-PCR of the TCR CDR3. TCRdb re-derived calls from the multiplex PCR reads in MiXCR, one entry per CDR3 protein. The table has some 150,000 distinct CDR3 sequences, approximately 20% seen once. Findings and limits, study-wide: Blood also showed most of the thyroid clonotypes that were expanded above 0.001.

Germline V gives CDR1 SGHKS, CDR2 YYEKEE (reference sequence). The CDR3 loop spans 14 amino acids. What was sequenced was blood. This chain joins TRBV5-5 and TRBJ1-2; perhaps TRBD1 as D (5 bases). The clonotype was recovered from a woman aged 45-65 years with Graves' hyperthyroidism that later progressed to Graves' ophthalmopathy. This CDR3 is CASRDPYGGYGYTF. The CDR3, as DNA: TGCGCCAGCAGAGATCCTTATGGGGGCTATGGCTACACCTTC.